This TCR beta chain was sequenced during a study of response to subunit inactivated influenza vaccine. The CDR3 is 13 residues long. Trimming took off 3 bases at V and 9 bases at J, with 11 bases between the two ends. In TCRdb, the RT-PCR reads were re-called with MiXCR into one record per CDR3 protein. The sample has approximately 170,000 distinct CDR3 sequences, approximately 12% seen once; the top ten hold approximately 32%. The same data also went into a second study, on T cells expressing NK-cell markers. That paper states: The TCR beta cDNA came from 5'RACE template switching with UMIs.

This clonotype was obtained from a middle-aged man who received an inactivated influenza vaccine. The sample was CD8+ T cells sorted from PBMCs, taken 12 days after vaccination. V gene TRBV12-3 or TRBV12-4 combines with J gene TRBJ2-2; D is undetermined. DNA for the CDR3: TGTGCCAGCAGTTTTTACGGGTCGCGGGAGCTGTTTTTT. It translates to CASSFYGSRELFF.